Reported below is one T cell receptor (beta chain). Its antigen is still unknown. No qualities accompany the bases; no much larger clone lies one base away. The donors were healthy, HIV-negative adults with no recently reported acute infections or vaccinations. Every donor was a Caucasian adult living in Nashville, Tennessee, USA. CD4+ T cells were enriched by magnetic negative selection; naive cells were then positively selected on CD45RA, and the negative fraction formed the memory subset. After blood collection by leukapheresis, PBMCs were isolated using Ficoll-Histopaque density gradient centrifugation and then cryopreserved in the vapor phase of liquid nitrogen. Analytical flow cytometry was used to check the purity and quantity of every magnetically sorted T cell population. Genomic DNA was isolated from every sorted fraction and measured by UV absorbance on a Nanodrop 2000c. This entry is derived from a study of shared clonotypes between healthy human individuals (dated by TCRdb to the early 2020s). In the study overall: Two women and a few men aged 18 to 49 years were included in the cohort. For each donor, CD4 naive and CD4 memory were each run on three plates, CD8 naive on two plates, and CD8 memory on one plate. To estimate repertoire size and how much clonotypes are shared between individuals, the study performed deep sequencing of blood TCR repertoires from a few healthy adults. Different laboratories and diverse techniques were used to prepare libraries and sequence TCR repertoires, to increase sequencing depth and limit assay-specific biases. Leukapheresis yielded between about 0.9 and 10 billion PBMCs per donor. Beyond this particular receptor, the publication reports: Around 5% of naive CD4, around 3.6% of naive CD8, 2.3% of memory CD4, and more than 0.35% of memory CD8 clonotypes were shared across a few donors. Sampling was restricted to blood, and TCR repertoires in tissue are likely to differ from TCR repertoires in blood. Estimated clonotype richness was generally larger for naive than for memory subsets. Compared with non-shared clonotypes, the clonotypes found in all four sorted-subset donors had higher generation probabilities. Incomplete sequencing was indicated by rarefaction of sorted-subset datasets, despite the large sequencing depth. Based on pairwise subsampling, the degree of clonotype sharing among donors was expected to be affected by sequencing depth. Because the study included only a small number of donors, the genetic and exposure-history diversity represented was limited.

Using the deep immunoSEQ assay, multiplex PCR amplified TCR CDR3 regions from genomic DNA. For each cell subset, the extracted genomic DNA was distributed evenly across all wells of several immunoSEQ 96-well plates, and each plate served as one replicate. Each replicate PCR for sorted subsets received around 200 ng genomic DNA, equal to roughly 29,000 T cell genomes. Purified libraries were quantified with a Qubit 3.0 fluorometer, sized on a Bioanalyzer 2100, and re-quantified with the KAPA Library Quantification kit. Every immunoSEQ 96-well plate was sequenced on a dedicated single-read 150-cycle Illumina NextSeq 550 flow cell. For the original study's pipeline: Because only junctional sequences without quality scores were contained in the immunoSEQ output, filtering matching that applied to full-length reads could not be performed. To assign V/J genes and CDR3, sequences were annotated against IMGT germline references using PyIR, a Python wrapper for IgBLAST v1.9. Reads with weak V/J assignments (E-value above 1e-6), missing CDR3, stop codons, out-of-frame junctions, or ambiguous translated residues were removed. V3J clonotypes were defined by identical inferred V gene, J gene, and CDR3 amino acid sequence. The percentage overlap between two repertoires was calculated by dividing the number of shared unique clonotypes by the size of the smaller repertoire. Richness of each repertoire was evaluated using RTK rarefaction, the Chao1 estimator, and Recon v2.1 estimates of unobserved clonotypes. For all TCRbeta clonotypes obtained by the gDNA method from a handful of donors, generation probabilities were computed with OLGA. TCRdb limited this immuneACCESS table to in-frame rearrangements with V and J called. A share of clones is missing; checked studies link under half to unresolved V genes, and the rest is unexplained. Clone size and V and J calls were adopted from that table, with D and trimming inferred from the DNA. The sample yields over a million clones; about three quarters were counted once. The ten largest make up 1.4% to 1.5% of the sample.

The sequence was collected from a man aged 18 to 29 in good health. The sequenced sample consisted of memory CD4+ T cells sorted from blood. This specimen's cell subset or site label, per the study, means: CD45RA-negative fraction.

The CDR3 protein is CASSLNPMKETQYF. In nucleotide form, the sequence is TGTGCCAGCAGCTTAAACCCTATGAAAGAGACCCAGTACTTC. The chain joins TRBV7-2 to TRBJ2-5; no confident D gene assignment can be made. CDR1 SGHTA and CDR2 FQGNSA are derived from the germline V gene. Taken from cysteine to phenylalanine, the CDR3 has 14 residues. Only CDR3 DNA remains: 42 bases, in frame from the first base. Relative to germline, V is 2 bases shorter and J is 3 bases shorter, with 10 bases between their ends.